The 19 T cell receptor beta chains presented below share a single source sample, sequenced in a study of T cell changes during pregnancy in multiple sclerosis. The table came from immunoSEQ multiplex PCR; TCRdb's copy has only in-frame clones and leaves some out. The repertoire consists of 100,000 or so clones, with around 92% occurring once and the leading ten covering 3.1%. The specimen comprised peripheral blood, sampled in the second trimester of pregnancy. Every receptor here comes from a female donor with multiple sclerosis, enrolled in a pregnancy study.

The V call is TRBV28, the J call TRBJ1-2, with a tentative D call TRBD1 (6 bases). Germline values: CDR1 MDHEN, CDR2 SYDVKM. This CDR3 is 17 amino acids long. Trimming stripped 6 bases from V and 0 bases from J, with 20 bases between. The CDR3 protein is CASRGGFGTTPNYGYTF. CDR3 nucleotide sequence: TGTGCCAGCAGAGGGGGATTCGGGACAACCCCTAACTATGGCTACACCTTC.

The rearrangement uses TRBV19 and TRBJ2-1; the match to TRBD1 covers 10 bases. Germline CDR1 LNHDA, CDR2 SQIVND (reference sequence). CDR3 length equals 15 residues. Trimming at V came to 3 bases and at J to 10 bases, leaving 9 bases not matched to a gene. The CDR3 is CASSIGDRGFEEQFF. In DNA form, the CDR3 reads TGTGCCAGTAGTATTGGGGACAGGGGATTCGAGGAGCAGTTCTTC.

V gene TRBV7-3 combines with J gene TRBJ2-1; D is perhaps TRBD2 (5 bases). With 7 bases removed from V and 7 bases from J, the gap between germline ends came to 14 bases. The CDR3 sequence is 13 residues long. The germline CDR1 and CDR2 sequences are SGHTA and FQGTGA. Here the CDR3 DNA reads TGTGCCAGCAAGCCGCCGACGGGAAATGAGCAGTTCTTC. It yields the protein CASKPPTGNEQFF.

The V call is TRBV9, the J call TRBJ2-7; D may be TRBD1 (6 bases). This CDR3 is built from 14 residues. V dropped 0 bases and J dropped 3 bases, with 10 bases sitting between them. Germline CDR1 reads SGDLS; CDR2 reads YYNGEE. This CDR3 reads CASSVATGNYEQYF. In nucleotides, the CDR3 is TGTGCCAGCAGCGTAGCCACAGGGAACTACGAGCAGTACTTC.

This clone occurred a few times. The chain has TRBV2 and TRBJ2-1; TRBD2 is a possible D gene (6 bases). Trimming left V 2 bases short and J 1 base short, with 9 bases between. The CDR3 is 15 residues long. From germline, CDR1 is SNHLY and CDR2 FYNNEI. The CDR3 spells CASSELTSSYNEQFF. Written as DNA, the CDR3 is TGTGCCAGCAGTGAACTGACTAGTTCCTACAATGAGCAGTTCTTC.

The chain carries TRBV7-6 and TRBJ2-7; 10 bases line up with TRBD1. V gave up 1 base and J gave up 3 bases; unmatched junction bases: 0. The CDR3 extends over 14 amino acids. Per germline, CDR1 SGHVS and CDR2 FNYEAQ. CDR3 DNA sequence: TGTGCCAGCAGCTTAGGGGACAGGGGCTACGAGCAGTACTTC. It codes for CASSLGDRGYEQYF.

The chain couples TRBV2 to TRBJ2-2; 10 bases match TRBD2. After removal of 2 bases from V and 10 bases from J, the junction contained 4 bases not matched to a gene. From germline, CDR1 is SNHLY and CDR2 FYNNEI. The CDR3 consists of 14 residues. CDR3 bases: TGTGCCAGCAGTGAAACCGGACTAGCGGTGGAGCTGTTTTTT. The encoded protein is CASSETGLAVELFF. The entire variable domain, with the rest obtained from reference TRBV2 and TRBJ2-2, is as follows: EPEVTQTPSHQVTQMGQEVILRCVPISNHLYFYWYRQILGQKVEFLVSFYNNEISEKSEIFDDQFSVERPDGSNFTLKIRSTKLEDSAMYFCASSETGLAVELFFGEGSRLTVL.

Worth noting for this clone: Other DNA variants within this sample encode the same CDR3. The rearrangement joins TRBV5-1 to TRBJ2-5, with D unclear. The CDR3 loop spans 12 amino acids. The germline CDR1 and CDR2 sequences are SGHRS and YFSETQ. V lost 4 bases and J lost 2, with 6 bases in between. The CDR3 DNA reads TGCGCCAGCAGCCTACTACAAGAGACCCAGTACTTC. Amino acids: CASSLLQETQYF.

The chain employs TRBV5-1 and TRBJ2-7, with TRBD1 as a possible D gene (7 bases). The V end lost 4 bases, the J end lost 4 bases, and 12 bases lay between the germline ends. CDR1 SGHRS and CDR2 YFSETQ come from the germline V gene. The CDR3 sequence is 13 residues long. The CDR3: CASSHPGGYEQYF. In nucleotides, the CDR3 is TGCGCCAGCAGCCACCCAGGGGGGTACGAGCAGTACTTC.

The chain joins TRBV7-6 to TRBJ1-5; a possible D gene is TRBD1 (6 bases). Per the germline V gene, CDR1 is SGHVS and CDR2 is FNYEAQ. This CDR3 has 14 amino acids. Trimming stripped 4 bases from V and 3 bases from J, with 10 bases between. The CDR3 spells CASSSDRNNQPQHF. The CDR3 nucleotides are TGTGCCAGCAGCTCAGACAGGAACAATCAGCCCCAGCATTTT.

V is TRBV5-4 and J is TRBJ2-5, with 8 bases lining up with TRBD1. J was trimmed by 5 bases and V by 3 bases; bases with no gene match: 6. CDR1 and CDR2 (germline): SGHNT, YYREEE (reference sequence). This CDR3 contains 14 residues. CDR3: CASSSRTGSETQYF. For the CDR3, the DNA is TGTGCCAGCAGCTCTCGGACAGGGTCGGAGACCCAGTACTTC.

The rearrangement joins TRBV28 to TRBJ2-1; D might be TRBD1 (6 bases). Germline V lookup: CDR1 MDHEN, CDR2 SYDVKM. V gave up 6 bases and J gave up 4 bases, with 25 bases separating them. The CDR3 extends over 18 amino acids. CDR3 bases: TGTGCCAGCAGCCCGCATTTGGGTGGGGGCTCGGGGTACAATGAGCAGTTCTTC. Encoded protein: CASSPHLGGGSGYNEQFF.

V gene TRBV6-5 combines with J gene TRBJ2-6; the D gene is possibly TRBD2 (5 bases). CDR3 length: 14 residues. The germline gives CDR1 MNHEY, CDR2 SVGAGI. V lost 8 bases, J lost 0 bases, and 8 bases lay in between. CDR3 sequence: CASGEISGANVLTF. CDR3 DNA sequence: TGTGCCAGCGGGGAGATCTCTGGGGCCAACGTCCTGACTTTC.

V and J are TRBV5-1 and TRBJ1-3, with D perhaps TRBD1 (5 bases). The CDR3 totals 15 residues. In germline, CDR1 is SGHRS, CDR2 YFSETQ. With 0 bases removed from V and 0 bases from J, the gap between germline ends came to 7 bases. The CDR3 region is CASSLDGASGNTIYF. The CDR3 DNA is TGCGCCAGCAGCTTGGATGGGGCCTCTGGAAACACCATATATTTT.

This clone appeared once. The gene calls are TRBV5-1 and TRBJ2-3, with D perhaps TRBD2 (5 bases). This CDR3 has 17 residues. Per the germline V gene, CDR1 is SGHRS and CDR2 is YFSETQ. The V end was cut by 3 bases, the J end by 0 bases, with 17 bases between. This chain's CDR3 is CASSSPIIGGSTDTQYF. The DNA for the CDR3 is TGCGCCAGCAGCTCACCAATTATCGGCGGGAGCACAGATACGCAGTATTTT.

The chain links TRBV27 to TRBJ1-2; D not certain. Germline CDR1 reads MNHEY; CDR2 reads SMNVEV (reference sequence). The V end lost 5 bases, the J end lost 4 bases, and 11 bases lay between the germline ends. CDR3 size: 13 residues. The CDR3 region has the DNA TGTGCCAGCAGTCAACGGGGTCCCTATGGCTACACCTTC. This codes for CASSQRGPYGYTF.

The chain is built from TRBV10-3 and TRBJ1-1, with 12 positions matching TRBD1. Germline V gene data show CDR1 as ENHRY and CDR2 as SYGVKD. The junction had 4 bases not matched to a gene; V was cut back by 11 bases and J by 6 bases. This CDR3 is 12 amino acids long. The CDR3 protein is CAAGTGGSEAFF. Here the CDR3 DNA reads TGTGCCGCCGGGACAGGGGGCTCTGAAGCTTTCTTT.

The V gene is TRBV19, the J gene TRBJ2-1, with TRBD2 matching 8 bases. The CDR3 length is 11 residues. Germline V CDR1 and CDR2: LNHDA, SQIVND (reference sequence). J gave up 7 bases and V 7 bases, and 0 bases lay outside the gene matches. The CDR3 region is CASTGGNEQFF. For the CDR3, the DNA is TGTGCCAGTACGGGGGGGAATGAGCAGTTCTTC.

The chain couples TRBV7-9 to TRBJ2-3, with D uncertain. The CDR3 is made up of 12 amino acids. The V gene's germline CDR1 is SEHNR and CDR2 FQNEAQ (reference sequence). The V and J ends lost 2 bases and 3 bases respectively, with 3 bases between them. CDR3 amino acids: CASSLQTDTQYF. The CDR3 nucleotides read TGTGCCAGCAGCTTACAGACAGATACGCAGTATTTT.